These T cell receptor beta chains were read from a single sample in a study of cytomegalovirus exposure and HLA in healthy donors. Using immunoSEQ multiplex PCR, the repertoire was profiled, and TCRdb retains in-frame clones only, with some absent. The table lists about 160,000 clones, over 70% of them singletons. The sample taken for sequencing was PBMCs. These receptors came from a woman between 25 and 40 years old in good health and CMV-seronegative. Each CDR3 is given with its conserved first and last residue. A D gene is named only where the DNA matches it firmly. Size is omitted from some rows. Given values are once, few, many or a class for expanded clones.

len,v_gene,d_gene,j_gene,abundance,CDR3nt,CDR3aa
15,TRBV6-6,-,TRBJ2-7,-,TGTGCCAGCACCTCACAGACCGCAAGCTCCTACGAGCAGTACTTC,CASTSQTASSYEQYF
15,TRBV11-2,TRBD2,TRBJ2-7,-,TGTGCCAGCAGCCCGCGGGCTAGCGGGGTGTACGAGCAGTACTTC,CASSPRASGVYEQYF
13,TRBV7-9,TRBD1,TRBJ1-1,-,TGTGCCAGCAGCTCAAGCCGGGACAGGGTAACTTTCTTT,CASSSSRDRVTFF
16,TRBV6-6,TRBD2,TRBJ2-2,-,TGTGCCAGCAGTTACTCGACTAGCGGGGAGACCGGGGAGCTGTTTTTT,CASSYSTSGETGELFF
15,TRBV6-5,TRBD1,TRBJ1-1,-,TGTGCCAGCAGTTACTCCGGACAGGGTAACACTGAAGCTTTCTTT,CASSYSGQGNTEAFF
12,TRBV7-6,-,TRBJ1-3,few,TGTGCCAGCAGCTCGACAGTTAACACCATATATTTT,CASSSTVNTIYF
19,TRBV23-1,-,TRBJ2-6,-,TGCGCCAGCAGTCACACCATGAGGACAACGATGGCTGGGGCCAACGTCCTGACTTTC,CASSHTMRTTMAGANVLTF
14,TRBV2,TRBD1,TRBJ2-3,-,TGTACCAGCGCCGTAGAGGGGGCCCCAGATACGCAGTATTTT,CTSAVEGAPDTQYF
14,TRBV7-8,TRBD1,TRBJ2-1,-,TGTGCCAGCAGCTCGGGACAGGGTAGGGATGAGCAGTTCTTC,CASSSGQGRDEQFF
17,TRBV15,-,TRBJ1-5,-,TGTGCCACCAGCAGGGGTTACCAAGGGGGGGGCGGGCAGCCCCAGCATTTT,CATSRGYQGGGGQPQHF
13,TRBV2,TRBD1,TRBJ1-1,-,TGTGCCAGCAATCGACAGGGGTACACTGAAGCTTTCTTT,CASNRQGYTEAFF
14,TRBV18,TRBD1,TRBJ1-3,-,TGTGCCAGCTCACTCGGGACAGGGGAAAACACCATATATTTT,CASSLGTGENTIYF
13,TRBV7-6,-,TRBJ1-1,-,TGTGCCAGCAGCTTAGGCGGTCCCGAGGAAGCTTTCTTT,CASSLGGPEEAFF
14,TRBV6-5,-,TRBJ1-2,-,TGTGCCAGCAGCCCCCGGAGGAGATGGAATGGCTACACCTTC,CASSPRRRWNGYTF
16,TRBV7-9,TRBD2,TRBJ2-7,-,TGTGCCAGCAGCCTCAGGACTAGCGGGGTTCCCTACGAGCAGTACTTC,CASSLRTSGVPYEQYF
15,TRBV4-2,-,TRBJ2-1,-,TGTGCCAGCACCCTAGTCCAAAGAAGCTACAATGAGCAGTTCTTC,CASTLVQRSYNEQFF
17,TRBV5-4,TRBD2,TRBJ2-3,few,TGTGCCAGCAGCGCGGGACTGCACAGCGGGGGTACAGATACGCAGTATTTT,CASSAGLHSGGTDTQYF
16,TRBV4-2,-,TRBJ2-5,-,TGTGCCAGCAGCCAAGTGGAGGGGGGGCCTCGGGAGACCCAGTACTTC,CASSQVEGGPRETQYF
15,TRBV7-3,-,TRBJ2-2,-,TGTGCCAGCAGCAAACAGGGTACGGACACCGGGGAGCTGTTTTTT,CASSKQGTDTGELFF
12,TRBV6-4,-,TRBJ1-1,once,TGTGCCAGCAGCCCCGCGGGTGGTGAAGCTTTCTTT,CASSPAGGEAFF
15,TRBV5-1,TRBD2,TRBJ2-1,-,TGCGCCAGCAGCCTGACTAGCGGCTCCTACAATGAGCAGTTCTTC,CASSLTSGSYNEQFF
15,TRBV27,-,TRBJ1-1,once,TGTGCCAGCAGTTTAAGGGGAATCCTGAACACTGAAGCTTTCTTT,CASSLRGILNTEAFF
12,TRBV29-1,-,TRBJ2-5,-,TGCAGCGTTGCTGCGGGTGGGGAGACCCAGTACTTC,CSVAAGGETQYF
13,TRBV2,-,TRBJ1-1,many,TGTGCCAGCAGCGCCCAACAGAACACTGAAGCTTTCTTT,CASSAQQNTEAFF
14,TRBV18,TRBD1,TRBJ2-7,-,TGTGCCAGCTCACCCTTGGGACAGGGGGTCGAGCAGTACTTC,CASSPLGQGVEQYF
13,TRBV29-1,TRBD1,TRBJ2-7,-,TGCAGCGTTGGGACAGGCAATTCCTACGAGCAGTACTTC,CSVGTGNSYEQYF
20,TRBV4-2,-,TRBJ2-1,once,TGTGCCAGCAGCCAAGATTATCGGGTTGTGGAACTAACCTCCTACAATGAGCAGTTCTTC,CASSQDYRVVELTSYNEQFF
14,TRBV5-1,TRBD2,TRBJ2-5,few,TGCGCCAGCAGCCGACTAGCGGGGGAAGAGACCCAGTACTTC,CASSRLAGEETQYF
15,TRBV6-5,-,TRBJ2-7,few,TGTGCCAGCAGTTACTCGGGCGGGACGGGATACGAGCAGTACTTC,CASSYSGGTGYEQYF
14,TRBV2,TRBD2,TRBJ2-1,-,TGTGCCAGCAGCGGGGGGGCCGGCTACAATGAGCAGTTCTTC,CASSGGAGYNEQFF
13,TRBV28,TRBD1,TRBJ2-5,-,TGTGCCAGCAGGACAGGGCCCCAAGAGACCCAGTACTTC,CASRTGPQETQYF
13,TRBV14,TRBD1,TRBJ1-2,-,TGTGCCAGCAGCCGGACAGGTCTGTCTGGCTACACCTTC,CASSRTGLSGYTF
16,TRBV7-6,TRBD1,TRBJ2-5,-,TGTGCCAGCAGCCTCCTAGGACAGGGGGCCTTGGAGACCCAGTACTTC,CASSLLGQGALETQYF
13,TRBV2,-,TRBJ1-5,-,TGTGCCAGCAGTGAATTGTCGGGTCAGCCCCAGCATTTT,CASSELSGQPQHF
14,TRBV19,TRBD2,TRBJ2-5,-,TGTGCCAGTAGTATGGGAGGGCCCGGGCAGACCCAGTACTTC,CASSMGGPGQTQYF
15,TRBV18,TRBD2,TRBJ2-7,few,TGTGCCAGCTCACCCACTACGGGGGGCTCCTACGAGCAGTACTTC,CASSPTTGGSYEQYF
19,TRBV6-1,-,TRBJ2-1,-,TGTGCCAGCAGTGAAGCGCAGTTCCTGGGTGGGGGGTCCTACAATGAGCAGTTCTTC,CASSEAQFLGGGSYNEQFF
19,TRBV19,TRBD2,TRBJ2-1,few,TGTGCCAGTACACTTCCCGGACTAGCGGGGGCGGGGACCTACAATGAGCAGTTCTTC,CASTLPGLAGAGTYNEQFF
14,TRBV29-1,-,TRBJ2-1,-,TGCAGCCAGGGTGGGCAGAGCTCCTACAATGAGCAGTTCTTC,CSQGGQSSYNEQFF